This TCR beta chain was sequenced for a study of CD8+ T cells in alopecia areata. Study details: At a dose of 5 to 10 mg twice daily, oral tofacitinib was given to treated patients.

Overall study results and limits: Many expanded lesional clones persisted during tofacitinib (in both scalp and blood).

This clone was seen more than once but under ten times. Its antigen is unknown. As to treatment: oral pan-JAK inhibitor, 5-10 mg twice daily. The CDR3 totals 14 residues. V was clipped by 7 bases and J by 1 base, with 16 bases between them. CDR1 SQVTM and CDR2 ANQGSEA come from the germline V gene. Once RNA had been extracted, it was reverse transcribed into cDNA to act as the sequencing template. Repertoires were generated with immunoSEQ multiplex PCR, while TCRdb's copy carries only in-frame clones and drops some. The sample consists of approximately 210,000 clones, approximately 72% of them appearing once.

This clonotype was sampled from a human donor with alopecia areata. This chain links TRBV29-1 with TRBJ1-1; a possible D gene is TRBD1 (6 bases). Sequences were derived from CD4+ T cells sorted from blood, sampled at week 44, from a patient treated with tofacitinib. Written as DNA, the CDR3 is TGCAGCGCTCTCGGGGGGACATCGAACACTGAAGCTTTCTTT. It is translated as CSALGGTSNTEAFF. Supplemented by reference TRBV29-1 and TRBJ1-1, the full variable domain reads SAVISQKPSRDICQRGTSLTIQCQVDSQVTMMFWYRQQPGQSLTLIATANQGSEATYESGFVIDKFPISRPNLTFSTLTVSNMSPEDSSIYLCSALGGTSNTEAFFGQGTRLTVV.